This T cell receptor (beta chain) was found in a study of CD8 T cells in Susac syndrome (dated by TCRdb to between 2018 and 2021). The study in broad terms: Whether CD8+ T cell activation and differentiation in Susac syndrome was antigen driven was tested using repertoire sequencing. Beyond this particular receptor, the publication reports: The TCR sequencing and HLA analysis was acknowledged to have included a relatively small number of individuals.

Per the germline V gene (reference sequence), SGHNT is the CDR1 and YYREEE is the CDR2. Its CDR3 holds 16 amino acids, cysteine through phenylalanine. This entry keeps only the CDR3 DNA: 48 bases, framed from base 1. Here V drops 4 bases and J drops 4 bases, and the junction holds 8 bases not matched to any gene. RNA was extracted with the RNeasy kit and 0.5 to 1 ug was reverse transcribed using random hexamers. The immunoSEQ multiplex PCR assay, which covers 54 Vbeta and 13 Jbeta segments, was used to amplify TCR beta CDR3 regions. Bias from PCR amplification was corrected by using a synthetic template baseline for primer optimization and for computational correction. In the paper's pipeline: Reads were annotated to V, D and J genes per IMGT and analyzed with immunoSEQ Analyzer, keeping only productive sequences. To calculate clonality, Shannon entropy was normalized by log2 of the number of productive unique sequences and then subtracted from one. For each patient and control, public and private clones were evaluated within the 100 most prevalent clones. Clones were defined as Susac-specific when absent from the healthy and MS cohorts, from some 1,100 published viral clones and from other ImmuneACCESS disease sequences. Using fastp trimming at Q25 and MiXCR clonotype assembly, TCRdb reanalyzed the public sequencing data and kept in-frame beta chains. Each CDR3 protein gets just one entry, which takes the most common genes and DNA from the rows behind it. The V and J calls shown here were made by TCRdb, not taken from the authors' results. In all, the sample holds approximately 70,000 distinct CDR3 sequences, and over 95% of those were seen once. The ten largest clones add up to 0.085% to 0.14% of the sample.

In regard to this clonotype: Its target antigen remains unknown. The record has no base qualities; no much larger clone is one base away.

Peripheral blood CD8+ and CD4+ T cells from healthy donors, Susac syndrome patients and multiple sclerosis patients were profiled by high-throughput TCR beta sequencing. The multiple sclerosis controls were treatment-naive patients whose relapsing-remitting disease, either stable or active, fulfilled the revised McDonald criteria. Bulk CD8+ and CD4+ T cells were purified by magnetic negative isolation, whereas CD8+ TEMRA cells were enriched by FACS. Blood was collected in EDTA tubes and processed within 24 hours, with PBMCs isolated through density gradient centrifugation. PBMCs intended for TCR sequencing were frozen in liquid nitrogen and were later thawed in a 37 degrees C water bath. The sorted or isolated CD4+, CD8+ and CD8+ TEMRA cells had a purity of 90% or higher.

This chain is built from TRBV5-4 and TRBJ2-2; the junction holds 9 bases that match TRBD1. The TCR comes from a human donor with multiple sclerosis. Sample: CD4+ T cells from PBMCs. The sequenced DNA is TGTGCCAGCAGCGCGAACAGGGGGCCGGGCACCGGGGAGCTGTTTTTT. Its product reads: CASSANRGPGTGELFF.